This entry lists 17 T cell receptor beta chains sequenced from one sample in a study of beta chain features in type 1 diabetes. Reverse transcribing all isolated RNA meant expressed TCRB transcripts were sequenced. Libraries were prepared by immunoSEQ multiplex PCR; TCRdb keeps only in-frame clonotypes and omits some of them. The sample has hundreds of thousands of clones, around 13% seen once. Material: central memory CD4+ T cells from blood. Every receptor here comes from a young man in good health.

The chain carries TRBV5-4 and TRBJ2-3; D is perhaps TRBD2 (6 bases). Germline assignment: CDR1 SGHNT and CDR2 YYREEE (reference sequence). V was trimmed by 0 bases and J by 1 base, leaving 9 bases between them. This CDR3 region has 15 residues. This CDR3 reads CASSLGGGGTDTQYF. Written as DNA, the CDR3 is TGTGCCAGCAGCTTGGGAGGAGGGGGCACAGATACGCAGTATTTT.

In this sample, this clone turned up a few times. This rearrangement joins TRBV5-6 to TRBJ1-5, with D maybe TRBD1 (6 bases). Germline values: CDR1 SGHDT, CDR2 YYEEEE. Trimming took off 4 bases at V and 0 bases at J, with 14 bases between the two ends. The length of the CDR3 is 16 residues. CDR3 DNA: TGTGCCAGCAGCCCCTGGACAGATCATAGCAATCAGCCCCAGCATTTT. Translating it yields CASSPWTDHSNQPQHF.

This clone has more than one count but fewer than ten. The genes are TRBV2 and TRBJ2-7; no firm D call. Trimming removed 5 bases at V and 4 bases at J, with 6 bases between. The CDR3 extends over 11 amino acids. Germline V gene sequence: CDR1 SNHLY, CDR2 FYNNEI. CDR3 nucleotide sequence: TGTGCCAGCAGTTTAAAGTACGAGCAGTACTTC. It is translated as CASSLKYEQYF.

This clone was seen a handful of times. The chain links TRBV9 to TRBJ1-1; D not certain. Trimming stripped 0 bases from V and 2 bases from J, with 5 bases between. The germline gives CDR1 SGDLS, CDR2 YYNGEE. This CDR3 has 13 amino acids. In DNA form, the CDR3 reads TGTGCCAGCAGCGTAGATACTAACACTGAAGCTTTCTTT. It codes for CASSVDTNTEAFF.

This clone showed up many times. The rearrangement uses TRBV15 and TRBJ1-2; 8 bases are a match to TRBD1. Germline-derived CDR1 and CDR2 are LNHNV and YYDKDF (reference sequence). J was trimmed by 4 bases and V by 2 bases; bases with no gene match: 3. The CDR3 contains 14 residues. The CDR3 sequence is CATSRTQGGYGYTF. The CDR3, as DNA: TGTGCCACCAGCAGAACACAGGGGGGCTATGGCTACACCTTC.

This clone was observed a handful of times. This chain joins TRBV5-6 and TRBJ1-1; 8 bases are shared with TRBD1. Germline CDR1 SGHDT, CDR2 YYEEEE. V trimming: 2 bases; J trimming: 3 bases; junction bases outside the gene matches: 3. The CDR3 covers 14 residues. The chain's CDR3 is CASSFGQGDTEAFF. DNA for the CDR3: TGTGCCAGCAGCTTCGGACAGGGAGACACTGAAGCTTTCTTT.

The chain recombines TRBV13 with TRBJ2-5, with D possibly TRBD2 on 5 matching bases. The CDR3 is made up of 13 amino acids. Germline CDR1 is PRHDT and CDR2 is FYEKMQ (reference sequence). Trimming shortened V by 4 bases and J by 4 bases, and 10 bases separated the two germline ends. CDR3 bases: TGTGCCAGCAGCTCCGCCCGGGGAGAGACCCAGTACTTC. It translates to CASSSARGETQYF.

This clone turned up a few times. The rearrangement joins TRBV6-4 to TRBJ2-7; no definite D call. V gave up 5 bases and J gave up 9 bases, with 17 bases separating them. CDR3 length: 13 amino acids. Per germline, CDR1 MRHNA and CDR2 SNTAGT. Written as DNA, the CDR3 is TGTGCCAGCAGTTTAGTCGGTGCCTCAGGGCAGTACGTC. Its protein product is CASSLVGASGQYV.

CDR3 region: CASRTGQGGNEQFF. DNA for the CDR3: TGTGCCAGCAGGACCGGACAGGGCGGGAATGAGCAGTTCTTC. This chain uses TRBV27 with TRBJ2-1; the match to TRBD1 covers 8 bases. Germline CDR1 is MNHEY and CDR2 is SMNVEV (reference sequence). J was trimmed by 7 bases and V by 6 bases; bases with no gene match: 8. This CDR3 comprises 14 residues.

This clone was seen many times. Here the CDR3 reads CATRQGQNEQYV. In DNA, the CDR3 is TGTGCCACGAGACAGGGCCAAAACGAGCAGTACGTC. The rearrangement links TRBV10-3 to TRBJ2-7, with 7 bases matching TRBD1. Looked up from germline, CDR1 is ENHRY and CDR2 is SYGVKD. CDR3 length: 12 amino acids. The V and J ends lost 10 bases and 5 bases, in that order; junction bases with no gene match: 8.

This chain uses TRBV18 with TRBJ1-2; D possibly corresponds to TRBD1 (5 bases). The CDR3 covers 14 residues. Germline values: CDR1 KGHSH, CDR2 LQKENI. V lost 3 bases, J lost 8 bases, and 16 bases lay in between. CDR3 in amino acids: CASSPSTDRYGYTF. Here the CDR3 DNA reads TGTGCCAGCTCACCTTCGACAGACCGATACGGCTACACCTTC.

In this sample, this clone turned up a few times. V gene TRBV6-5 combines with J gene TRBJ1-2; tentatively, D is TRBD1 (6 bases). Per germline, CDR1 MNHEY and CDR2 SVGAGI. V shed 10 bases and J shed 2 bases, with 17 bases lying between them. This CDR3 comprises 14 residues. The CDR3 loop reads CATLGGGENYGYTF. The CDR3 nucleotides read TGTGCCACCTTGGGGGGCGGGGAGAACTATGGCTACACCTTC.

This chain joins TRBV27 and TRBJ2-1; unclear D gene. V was trimmed by 7 bases and J by 6 bases, leaving 13 bases between them. The CDR3 has 13 residues. Germline CDR1 is MNHEY and CDR2 is SMNVEV (reference sequence). For the CDR3, the DNA is TGTGCCAGCACCCCTCTATGGGGCAATGAGCAGTTCTTC. Translating gives CASTPLWGNEQFF.

This clone came up a few times. The rearrangement links TRBV27 to TRBJ1-4; D gene uncertain. Trimming stripped 5 bases from V and 4 bases from J, with 14 bases between. The CDR3 runs to 15 residues. Germline lookup yields CDR1 MNHEY and CDR2 SMNVEV (reference sequence). The DNA for the CDR3 is TGTGCCAGCAGTCTCCGACGGAACTATAATGAAAAACTGTTTTTT. It encodes CASSLRRNYNEKLFF.

Comment on this clone: With a much larger clone just one base away, this may be a read error. This chain uses TRBV9 with TRBJ2-3; D unclear. The length of the CDR3 is 11 residues. CDR1 SGDLS and CDR2 YYNGEE come from the germline V gene. V was pared by 3 bases and J by 5 bases, with 4 bases between. The DNA for the CDR3 is TGTGCCAGCAGCGCCCGAGATACGCAGTATTTT. It yields the protein CASSARDTQYF.

This clone came up a few times. The gene calls are TRBV11-2 and TRBJ1-2; D is unclear. Trimming pared 0 bases from V and 2 bases from J, leaving 10 bases between. The CDR3 has 15 residues. Germline V gives CDR1 SGHAT, CDR2 FQNNGV. Here the CDR3 DNA reads TGTGCCAGCAGCTTAGAGTACGGAATAAACTATGGCTACACCTTC. Translating gives CASSLEYGINYGYTF.

The rearrangement uses TRBV11-3 and TRBJ2-5; possible D gene TRBD2, 6 bases. The CDR3 sequence is 15 residues long. V lost 1 base and J 2 bases, leaving 11 bases between the germline ends. Germline V lookup: CDR1 SGHNT, CDR2 YENEEA. The CDR3 sequence: CASSLGAGTQETQYF. The CDR3 DNA follows: TGTGCCAGCAGCTTAGGGGCGGGGACTCAAGAGACCCAGTACTTC.